This T cell receptor beta chain stems from a study of blood T cells in healthy people across ages. Using a J-beta primer mix together with a sample-barcoded 5' primer, a second PCR was run for about 7 to 12 cycles. In TCRdb, the 5' RACE reads were re-called with MiXCR into one record per CDR3 protein. The data contain about a million distinct CDR3 sequences, approximately 49% of them singletons. With V trimmed by 6 bases and J by 0 bases, 8 bases remained unmatched. The CDR3 totals 17 residues. Germline V CDR1 and CDR2: KGHSH, LQKENI. The material sequenced was blood. This clonotype originated in a man aged 30-40 years in good health. The chain couples TRBV18 to TRBJ1-6, with 7 bases fitting TRBD1. CDR3 sequence reads: CASSLDRASSYNSPLHF. For the CDR3, the DNA is TGTGCCAGCTCGCTCGACAGGGCGAGCTCCTATAATTCACCCCTCCACTTT.